These 9 T cell receptor beta chains share one sample of origin, sequenced in a study of blood T cell repertoires in COVID-19. Profiling relied on immunoSEQ multiplex PCR, and the TCRdb table lists in-frame clones only, not all of them. The profile shows tens of thousands of clones, about 73% of them singletons. Sample: peripheral blood. These receptors were collected from a man between 50 and 59 years old with active or convalescent COVID-19.

This clone showed up just a few times. V and J are TRBV27 and TRBJ2-3; 12 bases are shared with TRBD2. CDR1 MNHEY and CDR2 SMNVEV come from the germline V gene (reference sequence). Losses at the gene ends were 4 bases for V and 3 bases for J; bases not matched to a gene: 5. The CDR3 covers 16 residues. CDR3 loop: CASSSLLAGGTDTQYF. Written as DNA, the CDR3 is TGTGCCAGCAGTTCGCTACTAGCGGGGGGAACAGATACGCAGTATTTT.

The rearrangement uses TRBV7-2 and TRBJ1-3; 9 bases align to TRBD1. The V segment lost 6 bases and the J segment 4 bases; nucleotides outside the gene matches: 4. This CDR3 region has 14 residues. Germline loops: CDR1 SGHTA, CDR2 FQGNSA. CDR3 bases: TGTGCCAGCAGTCGAGGACAGGGGGGAAACACCATATATTTT. This translates into CASSRGQGGNTIYF.

This sequence joins TRBV7-6 and TRBJ2-5, with 7 bases aligning to TRBD1. Trimming cost V 2 bases and J 0 bases; bases outside gene matches: 9. The CDR3 has 17 residues. Germline loops: CDR1 SGHVS, CDR2 FNYEAQ. The chain's CDR3 is CASSLKGDSPYQETQYF. CDR3 coding DNA: TGTGCCAGCAGCTTAAAGGGGGACAGTCCGTACCAAGAGACCCAGTACTTC.

The chain couples TRBV21-1 to TRBJ1-5; the table gives TRBD1 as D, unverified against the DNA. TRBV21-1 corresponds to a pseudogene. There are 15 residues in the CDR3. The CDR3 loop is CASSWDRGKGQPQHF. The CDR3 DNA reads TGTGCCAGCAGCTGGGACAGGGGAAAAGGTCAGCCCCAGCATTTT.

The chain joins TRBV28 to TRBJ1-5, with 9 bases lining up with TRBD1. CDR1 and CDR2 (germline): MDHEN, SYDVKM. V lost 6 bases and J lost 1; bases outside the gene matches: 7. CDR3 size: 16 residues. The CDR3 region is CASSPQGARSNQPQHF. DNA for the CDR3: TGTGCCAGCAGCCCACAGGGGGCGAGGAGCAATCAGCCCCAGCATTTT. The full variable domain, its missing parts supplied by reference TRBV28 and TRBJ1-5, is DVKVTQSSRYLVKRTGEKVFLECVQDMDHENMFWYRQDPGLGLRLIYFSYDVKMKEKGDIPEGYSVSREKKERFSLILESASTNQTSMYLCASSPQGARSNQPQHFGDGTRLSIL.

The chain couples TRBV19 to TRBJ1-2; 7 bases are shared with TRBD1. CDR1 and CDR2 (germline): LNHDA, SQIVND (reference sequence). The CDR3 has 14 residues. Unmatched junction bases numbered 8, after V lost 6 bases and J lost 4 bases. CDR3 region: CASREGQSSYGYTF. DNA of the CDR3: TGTGCCAGTAGAGAGGGACAGAGCTCCTATGGCTACACCTTC.

This clone was seen a few times. This chain uses TRBV2 with TRBJ1-5, with D possibly TRBD1 on 6 matching bases. This CDR3 is 17 amino acids long. V lost 6 bases, J lost 2 bases, and 20 bases lay in between. The germline CDR1 and CDR2 sequences are SNHLY and FYNNEI. CDR3 sequence reads: CASSRDTNSGGNQPQHF. In DNA form, the CDR3 reads TGTGCCAGCAGCCGGGACACCAACTCTGGGGGCAATCAGCCCCAGCATTTT.

The J gene is TRBJ2-7, the V gene TRBV5-1; 11 bases align to TRBD2. The CDR3 has 18 amino acids. J was trimmed by 0 bases and V by 4 bases; bases with no gene match: 12. Germline loops: CDR1 SGHRS, CDR2 YFSETQ. This CDR3 reads CASSPRASGGQRSYEQYF. In DNA form, the CDR3 reads TGCGCCAGCAGCCCACGGGCTAGCGGGGGGCAACGCTCCTACGAGCAGTACTTC.

The chain carries TRBV19 and TRBJ1-2; D is uncertain. Germline V gene sequence: CDR1 LNHDA, CDR2 SQIVND (reference sequence). CDR3 length: 13 residues. V shed 5 bases and J shed 4 bases, with 11 bases lying between them. CDR3 sequence: CASSPPVSYGYTF. The CDR3 DNA sequence: TGTGCCAGTAGTCCCCCCGTCTCCTATGGCTACACCTTC.